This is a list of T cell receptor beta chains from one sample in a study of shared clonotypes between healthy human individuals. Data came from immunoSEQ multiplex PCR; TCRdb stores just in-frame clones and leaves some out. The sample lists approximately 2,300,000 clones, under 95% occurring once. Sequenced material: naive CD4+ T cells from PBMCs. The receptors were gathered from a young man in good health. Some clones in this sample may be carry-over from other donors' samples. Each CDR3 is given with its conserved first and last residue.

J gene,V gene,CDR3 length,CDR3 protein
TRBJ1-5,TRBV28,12,CASDSLNQPQHF
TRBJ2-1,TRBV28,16,CASSLSLAGVRGEQFF
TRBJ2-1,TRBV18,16,CASSPGLDRAYNEQFF
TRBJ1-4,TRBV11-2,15,CASSNPGTGNEKLFF
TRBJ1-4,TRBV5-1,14,CASSLGSGREKLFF
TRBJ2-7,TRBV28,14,CASSKTSGSYEQYF
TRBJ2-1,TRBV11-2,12,CASSLNRAEQFF
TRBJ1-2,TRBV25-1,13,CASKGRASYGYTF
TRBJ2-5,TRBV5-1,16,CASSLTGTGGRETQYF
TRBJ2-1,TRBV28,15,CASSLASGRNNEQFF
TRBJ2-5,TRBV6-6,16,CASSYTGLAGGQTQYF
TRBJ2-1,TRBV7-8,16,CASSKFRDIRYNEQFF
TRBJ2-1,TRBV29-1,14,CSVRWRGSYNEQFF
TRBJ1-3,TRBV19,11,CAIGNGNTIYF
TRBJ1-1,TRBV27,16,CASSNQGQVEGTEAFF
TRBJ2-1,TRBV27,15,CASSFGLAGVNEQFF
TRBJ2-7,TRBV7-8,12,CASSFEFYEQYF
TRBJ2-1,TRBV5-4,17,CASSLFQRLNSYNEQFF
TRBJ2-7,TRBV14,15,CASSQEGLYHFGQYF
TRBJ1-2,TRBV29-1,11,CSVVQTKGYTF
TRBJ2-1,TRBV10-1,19,CASSETAFSSGSSYNEQFF
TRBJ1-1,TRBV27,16,CASSLWTGGVNTEAFF
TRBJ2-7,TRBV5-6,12,CASSQGSYEQYF